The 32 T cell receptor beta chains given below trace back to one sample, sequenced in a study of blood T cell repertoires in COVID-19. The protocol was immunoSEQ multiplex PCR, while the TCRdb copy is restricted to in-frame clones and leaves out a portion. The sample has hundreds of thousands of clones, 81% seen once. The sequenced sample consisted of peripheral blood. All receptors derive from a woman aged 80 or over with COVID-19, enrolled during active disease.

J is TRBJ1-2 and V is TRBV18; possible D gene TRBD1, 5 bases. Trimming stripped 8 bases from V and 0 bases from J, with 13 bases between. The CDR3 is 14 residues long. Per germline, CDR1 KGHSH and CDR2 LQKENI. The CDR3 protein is CASVDSTANYGYTF. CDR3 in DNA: TGTGCCAGCGTAGACAGTACAGCTAACTATGGCTACACCTTC.

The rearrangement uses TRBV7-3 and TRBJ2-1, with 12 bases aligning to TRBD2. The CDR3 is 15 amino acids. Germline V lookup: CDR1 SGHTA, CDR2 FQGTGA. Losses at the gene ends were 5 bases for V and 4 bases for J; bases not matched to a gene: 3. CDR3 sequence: CASSPGTSGYNEQFF. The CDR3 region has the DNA TGTGCCAGCAGCCCCGGGACTAGCGGGTACAATGAGCAGTTCTTC.

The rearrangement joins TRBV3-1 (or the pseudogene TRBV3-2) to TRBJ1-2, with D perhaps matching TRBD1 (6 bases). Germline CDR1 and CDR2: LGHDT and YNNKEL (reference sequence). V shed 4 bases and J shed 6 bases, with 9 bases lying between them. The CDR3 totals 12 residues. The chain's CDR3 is CASSRRGDGYTF. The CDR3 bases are TGTGCCAGCAGCCGCAGGGGTGATGGCTACACCTTC.

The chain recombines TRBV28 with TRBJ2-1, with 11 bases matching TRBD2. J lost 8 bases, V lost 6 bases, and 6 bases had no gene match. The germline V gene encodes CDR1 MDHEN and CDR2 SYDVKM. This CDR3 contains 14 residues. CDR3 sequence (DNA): TGTGCCAGCAGAGATAGCGGGAGGGACGATGAGCAGTTCTTC. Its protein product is CASRDSGRDDEQFF.

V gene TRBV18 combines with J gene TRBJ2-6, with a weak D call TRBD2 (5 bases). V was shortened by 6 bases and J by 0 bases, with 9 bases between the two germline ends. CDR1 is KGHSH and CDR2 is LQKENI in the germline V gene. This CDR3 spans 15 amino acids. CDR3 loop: CASSGGYSGANVLTF. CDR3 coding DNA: TGTGCCAGCTCTGGAGGCTACTCTGGGGCCAACGTCCTGACTTTC.

The CDR3 region is CASSLLGQGSYEQYF. The CDR3 bases are TGTGCCAGCAGCCTCCTGGGACAGGGCTCCTACGAGCAGTACTTC. The chain employs TRBV4-2 and TRBJ2-7, with 9 bases fitting TRBD1. V lost 4 bases to trimming and J lost 0 bases; unmatched junction nucleotides: 4. Germline V gene sequence: CDR1 LGHNA, CDR2 YNFKEQ. The CDR3 contains 15 residues.

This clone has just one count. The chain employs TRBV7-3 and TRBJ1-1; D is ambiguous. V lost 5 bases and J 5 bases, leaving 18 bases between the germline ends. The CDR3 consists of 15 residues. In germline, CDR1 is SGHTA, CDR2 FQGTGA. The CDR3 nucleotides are TGTGCCAGCAGCCTCCCGGGGAAGGCGAGGACTGAAGCTTTCTTT. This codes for CASSLPGKARTEAFF.

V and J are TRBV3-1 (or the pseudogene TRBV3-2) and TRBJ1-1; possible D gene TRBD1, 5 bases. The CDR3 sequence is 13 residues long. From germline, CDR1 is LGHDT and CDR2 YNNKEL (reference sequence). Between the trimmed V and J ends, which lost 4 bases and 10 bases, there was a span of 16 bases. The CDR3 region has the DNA TGTGCCAGCAGCCCAGGGACTTCGTATCGAGCTTTCTTT. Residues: CASSPGTSYRAFF.

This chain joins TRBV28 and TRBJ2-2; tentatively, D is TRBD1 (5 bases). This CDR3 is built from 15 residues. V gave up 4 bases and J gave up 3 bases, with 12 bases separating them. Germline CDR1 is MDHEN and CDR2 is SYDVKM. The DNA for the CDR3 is TGTGCCAGCAGTTCCCCGCGCAGGGACACCGGGGAGCTGTTTTTT. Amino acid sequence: CASSSPRRDTGELFF.

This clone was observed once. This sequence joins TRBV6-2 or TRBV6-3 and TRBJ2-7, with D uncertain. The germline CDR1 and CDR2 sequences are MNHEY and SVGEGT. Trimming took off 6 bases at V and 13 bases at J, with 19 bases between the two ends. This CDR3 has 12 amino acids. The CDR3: CASSSPDSRGYF. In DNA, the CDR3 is TGTGCCAGCAGCTCACCTGACTCCCGCGGTTACTTC.

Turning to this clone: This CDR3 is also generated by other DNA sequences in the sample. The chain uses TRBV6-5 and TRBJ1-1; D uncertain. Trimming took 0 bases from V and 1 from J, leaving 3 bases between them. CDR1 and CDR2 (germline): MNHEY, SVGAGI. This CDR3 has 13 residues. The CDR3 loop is CASSYSRNTEAFF. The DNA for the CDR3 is TGTGCCAGCAGTTACTCGAGGAACACTGAAGCTTTCTTT.

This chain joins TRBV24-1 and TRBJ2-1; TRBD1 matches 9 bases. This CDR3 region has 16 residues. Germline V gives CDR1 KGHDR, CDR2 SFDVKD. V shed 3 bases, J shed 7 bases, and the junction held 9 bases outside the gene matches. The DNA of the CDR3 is TGTGCCACCAGTGATGACCGACAGGGGGATTTGAATGAGCAGTTCTTC. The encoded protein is CATSDDRQGDLNEQFF.

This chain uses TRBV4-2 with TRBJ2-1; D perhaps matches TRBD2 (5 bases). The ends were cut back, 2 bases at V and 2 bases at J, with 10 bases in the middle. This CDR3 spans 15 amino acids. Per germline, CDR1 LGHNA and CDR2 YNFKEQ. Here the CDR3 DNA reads TGTGCCAGCAGCCAATTCCGGGGAACCTACAATGAGCAGTTCTTC. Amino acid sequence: CASSQFRGTYNEQFF.

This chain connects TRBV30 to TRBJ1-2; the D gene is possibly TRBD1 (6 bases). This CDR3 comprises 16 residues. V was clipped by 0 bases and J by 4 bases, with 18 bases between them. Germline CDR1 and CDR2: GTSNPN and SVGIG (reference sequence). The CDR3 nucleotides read TGTGCCTGGAGTGTACGGGACGGGACATTTCTCTATGGCTACACCTTC. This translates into CAWSVRDGTFLYGYTF.

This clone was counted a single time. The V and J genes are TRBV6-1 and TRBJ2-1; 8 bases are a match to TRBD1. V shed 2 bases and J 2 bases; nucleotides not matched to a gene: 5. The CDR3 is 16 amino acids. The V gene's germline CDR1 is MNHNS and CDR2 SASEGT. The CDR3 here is CASSERGQAPYNEQFF. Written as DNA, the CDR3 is TGTGCCAGCAGTGAACGGGGACAGGCTCCCTACAATGAGCAGTTCTTC.

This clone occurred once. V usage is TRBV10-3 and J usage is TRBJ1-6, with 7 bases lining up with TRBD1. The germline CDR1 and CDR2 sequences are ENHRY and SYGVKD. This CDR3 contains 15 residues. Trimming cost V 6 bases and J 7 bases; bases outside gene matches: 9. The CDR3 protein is CAISLDRAPNSPLHF. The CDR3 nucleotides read TGTGCCATCAGCCTTGACAGGGCGCCGAATTCACCCCTCCACTTT.

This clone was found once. CDR3 region: CASSLWDRRTDTQYF. The DNA for the CDR3 is TGTGCCAGCAGCTTATGGGACAGGAGGACAGATACGCAGTATTTT. The J gene is TRBJ2-3, the V gene TRBV5-6; 8 bases are a match to TRBD1. Germline V CDR1 and CDR2: SGHDT, YYEEEE. This CDR3 has 15 amino acids. The J segment lost 3 bases and the V segment lost 2 bases, leaving 5 bases of the junction unmatched. The variable domain in full, completed from reference TRBV5-6 and TRBJ2-3, reads DAGVTQSPTHLIKTRGQQVTLRCSPKSGHDTVSWYQQALGQGPQFIFQYYEEEERQRGNFPDRFSGHQFPNYSSELNVNALLLGDSALYLCASSLWDRRTDTQYFGPGTRLTVL.

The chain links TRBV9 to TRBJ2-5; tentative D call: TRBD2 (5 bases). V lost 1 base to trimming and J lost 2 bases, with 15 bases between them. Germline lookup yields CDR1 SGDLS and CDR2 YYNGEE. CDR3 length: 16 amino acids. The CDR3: CASSVIPTNGQETQYF. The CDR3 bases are TGTGCCAGCAGCGTAATCCCGACTAACGGACAAGAGACCCAGTACTTC.

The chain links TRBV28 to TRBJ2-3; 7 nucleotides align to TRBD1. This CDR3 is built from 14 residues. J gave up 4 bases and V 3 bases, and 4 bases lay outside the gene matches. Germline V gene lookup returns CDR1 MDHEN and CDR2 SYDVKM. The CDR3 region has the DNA TGTGCCAGCAGTTTCGCCGGGACAGCAGATACGCAGTATTTT. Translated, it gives CASSFAGTADTQYF.

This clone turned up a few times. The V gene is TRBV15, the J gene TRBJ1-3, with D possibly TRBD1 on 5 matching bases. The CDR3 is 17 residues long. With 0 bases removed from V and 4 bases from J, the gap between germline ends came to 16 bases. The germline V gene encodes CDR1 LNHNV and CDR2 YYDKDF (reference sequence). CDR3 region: CATSRDLLGQPGNTIYF. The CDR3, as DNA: TGTGCCACCAGCAGAGATCTCTTGGGGCAACCCGGAAACACCATATATTTT.

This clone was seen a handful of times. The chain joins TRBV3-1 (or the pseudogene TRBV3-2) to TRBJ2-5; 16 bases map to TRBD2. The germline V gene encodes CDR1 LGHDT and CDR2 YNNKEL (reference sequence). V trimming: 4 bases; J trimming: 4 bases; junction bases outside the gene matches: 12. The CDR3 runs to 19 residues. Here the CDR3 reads CASSRGTSGGALLRETQYF. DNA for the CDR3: TGTGCCAGCAGCCGAGGGACTAGCGGGGGGGCCTTGTTGAGAGAGACCCAGTACTTC.

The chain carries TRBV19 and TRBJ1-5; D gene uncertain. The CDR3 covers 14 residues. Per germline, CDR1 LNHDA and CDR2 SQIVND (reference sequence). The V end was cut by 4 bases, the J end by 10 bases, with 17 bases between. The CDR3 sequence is CASSTRTEVDPQHF. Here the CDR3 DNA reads TGTGCCAGTAGTACTCGGACGGAGGTAGACCCCCAGCATTTT.

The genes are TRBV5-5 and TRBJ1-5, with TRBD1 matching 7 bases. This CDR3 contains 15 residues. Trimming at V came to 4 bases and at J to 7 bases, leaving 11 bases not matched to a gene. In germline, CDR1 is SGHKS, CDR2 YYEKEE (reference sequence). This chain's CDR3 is CASSRVDRVGQPQHF. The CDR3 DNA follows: TGTGCCAGCAGCCGTGTTGACAGGGTGGGACAGCCCCAGCATTTT. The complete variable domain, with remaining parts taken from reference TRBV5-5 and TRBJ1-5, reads DAGVTQSPTHLIKTRGQQVTLRCSPISGHKSVSWYQQVLGQGPQFIFQYYEKEERGRGNFPDRFSARQFPNYSSELNVNALLLGDSALYLCASSRVDRVGQPQHFGDGTRLSIL.

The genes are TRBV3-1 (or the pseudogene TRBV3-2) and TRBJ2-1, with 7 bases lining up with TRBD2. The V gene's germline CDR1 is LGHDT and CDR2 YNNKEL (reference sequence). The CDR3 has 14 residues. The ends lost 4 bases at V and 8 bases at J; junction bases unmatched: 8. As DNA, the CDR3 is TGTGCCAGCAGCCCAGCGGGGTCCCCTCATGAGCAGTTCTTC. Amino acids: CASSPAGSPHEQFF.

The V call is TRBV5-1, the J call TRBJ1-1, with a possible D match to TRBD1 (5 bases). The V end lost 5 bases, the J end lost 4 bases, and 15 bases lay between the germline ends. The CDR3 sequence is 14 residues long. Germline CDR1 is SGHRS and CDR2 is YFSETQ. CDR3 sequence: CASSSDSEVTEAFF. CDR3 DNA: TGCGCCAGCAGTTCAGACAGTGAAGTCACTGAAGCTTTCTTT.

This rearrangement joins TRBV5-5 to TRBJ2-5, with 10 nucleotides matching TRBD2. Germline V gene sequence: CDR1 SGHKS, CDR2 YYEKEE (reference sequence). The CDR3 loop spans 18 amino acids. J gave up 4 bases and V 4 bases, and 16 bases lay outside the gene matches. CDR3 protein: CASSPASASGRAIETQYF. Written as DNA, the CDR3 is TGTGCCAGCAGCCCCGCTTCAGCGAGCGGGAGGGCAATAGAGACCCAGTACTTC. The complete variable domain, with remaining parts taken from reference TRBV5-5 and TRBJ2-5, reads DAGVTQSPTHLIKTRGQQVTLRCSPISGHKSVSWYQQVLGQGPQFIFQYYEKEERGRGNFPDRFSARQFPNYSSELNVNALLLGDSALYLCASSPASASGRAIETQYFGPGTRLLVL.

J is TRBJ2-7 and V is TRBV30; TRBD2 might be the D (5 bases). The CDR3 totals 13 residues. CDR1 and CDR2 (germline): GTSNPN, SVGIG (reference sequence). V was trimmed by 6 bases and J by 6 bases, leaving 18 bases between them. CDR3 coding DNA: TGTGCCTGTGGTGGCCAACTAGGTTCCGAGCAGTACTTC. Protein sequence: CACGGQLGSEQYF.

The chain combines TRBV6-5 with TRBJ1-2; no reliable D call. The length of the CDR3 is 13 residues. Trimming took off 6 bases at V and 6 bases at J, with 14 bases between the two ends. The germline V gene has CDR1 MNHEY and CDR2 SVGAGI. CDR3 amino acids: CASSDGRSHGYTF. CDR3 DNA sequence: TGTGCCAGCAGCGACGGCAGGTCACATGGCTACACCTTC.

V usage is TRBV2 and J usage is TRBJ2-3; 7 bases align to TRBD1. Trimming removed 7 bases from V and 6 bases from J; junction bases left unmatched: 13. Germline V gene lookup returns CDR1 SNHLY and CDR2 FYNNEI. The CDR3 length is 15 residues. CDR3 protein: CASKDRSRQRDTQYF. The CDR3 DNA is TGTGCCAGCAAGGACAGGTCTCGGCAGAGGGATACGCAGTATTTT.

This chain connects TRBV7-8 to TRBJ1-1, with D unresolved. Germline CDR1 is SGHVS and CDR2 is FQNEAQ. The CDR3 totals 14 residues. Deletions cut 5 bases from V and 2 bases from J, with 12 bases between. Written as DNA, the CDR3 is TGTGCCAGCAGCACTTCTCCCGCCAACACTGAAGCTTTCTTT. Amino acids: CASSTSPANTEAFF.

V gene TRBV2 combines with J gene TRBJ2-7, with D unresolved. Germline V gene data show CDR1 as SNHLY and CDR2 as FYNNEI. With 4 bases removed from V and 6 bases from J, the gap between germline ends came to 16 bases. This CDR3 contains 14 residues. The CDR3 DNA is TGTGCCAGCAGTGCGCTGGCCGATCCCATCGAGCAGTACTTC. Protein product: CASSALADPIEQYF.

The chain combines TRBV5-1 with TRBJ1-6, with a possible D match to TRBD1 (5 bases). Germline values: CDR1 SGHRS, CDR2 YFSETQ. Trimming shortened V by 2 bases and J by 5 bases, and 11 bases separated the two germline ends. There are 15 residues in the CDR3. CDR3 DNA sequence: TGCGCCAGCAGCTTTTTGGGCAGGGATAATTCACCCCTCCACTTT. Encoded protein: CASSFLGRDNSPLHF.